One and the same sample provided the 27 T cell receptor beta chains below, sequenced in a study of blood T cell repertoires in COVID-19. Assay: immunoSEQ multiplex PCR; the TCRdb copy retains only in-frame clones and omits some. The sample lists around 250,000 clones, around 90% occurring once. The sample taken for sequencing was PBMCs or T cells enriched from blood (not recorded which). These receptors all come from a human donor in a cohort exposed to, infected with or recovered from COVID-19 (not recorded which). The donor label of this sample is uncertain.

The CDR3 region has the DNA TGTGCCAGCTCAAGCTTGACAGGGATCTCTGGAAACACCATATATTTT. The encoded protein is CASSSLTGISGNTIYF. V is TRBV18 and J is TRBJ1-3; TRBD1 agrees at 7 bases. Germline values: CDR1 KGHSH, CDR2 LQKENI. The trim removed 5 bases at V and 0 bases at J, leaving 7 bases unmatched. This CDR3 comprises 16 residues.

V and J are TRBV12-2 and TRBJ1-6; the D call TRBD1 from the table was never checked on the DNA. TRBV12-2 is a documented pseudogene. The CDR3 extends over 15 amino acids. The CDR3 DNA reads as TGTGCAAGTCGCTTAGCTGACAGGGGGTATTCACCCCTCCACTTT. Translation gives CASRLADRGYSPLHF.

V gene TRBV27 combines with J gene TRBJ2-3, with a tentative D call TRBD1 (6 bases). The CDR3 has 16 amino acids. Germline CDR1 and CDR2: MNHEY and SMNVEV (reference sequence). Trimming shortened V by 4 bases and J by 4 bases, and 18 bases separated the two germline ends. In nucleotides, the CDR3 is TGTGCCAGCAGTTCATGGACAGAGCGATTATCAGATACGCAGTATTTT. Protein product: CASSSWTERLSDTQYF.

This chain links TRBV2 with TRBJ1-1; D is ambiguous. CDR1 SNHLY and CDR2 FYNNEI come from the germline V gene. There are 11 residues in the CDR3. Trimming removed 5 bases at V and 6 bases at J, with 7 bases between. The CDR3 reads CASSLESEAFF. The CDR3 coding sequence is TGTGCCAGCAGTCTTGAGTCTGAAGCTTTCTTT.

On this clone itself: Different DNA sequences within this sample yield the same CDR3. V gene TRBV12-3 or TRBV12-4 combines with J gene TRBJ1-5; 7 positions match TRBD1. There are 13 residues in the CDR3. Trimming at V came to 3 bases and at J to 4 bases, leaving 0 bases not matched to a gene. The CDR3 sequence is CASSFRGNQPQHF. The CDR3 DNA follows: TGTGCCAGCAGTTTCAGGGGGAATCAGCCCCAGCATTTT.

The chain combines TRBV2 with TRBJ2-3; D uncertain. The CDR3 runs 13 residues. V was trimmed by 4 bases and J by 0 bases, leaving 5 bases between them. Germline V CDR1 and CDR2: SNHLY, FYNNEI. The CDR3 is CASSGPSTDTQYF. CDR3 DNA sequence: TGTGCCAGCAGTGGGCCCAGCACAGATACGCAGTATTTT.

CDR3 in DNA: TGTGCCAGCGGACAGGGCCTTCAGCCCCAGCATTTT. It encodes CASGQGLQPQHF. The chain has TRBV3-1 (or the pseudogene TRBV3-2) and TRBJ1-5; 8 bases align to TRBD1. CDR3 size: 12 residues. The J segment lost 6 bases and the V segment lost 8 bases, leaving 3 bases of the junction unmatched. Germline V gene data show CDR1 as LGHDT and CDR2 as YNNKEL (reference sequence).

The V and J genes are TRBV27 and TRBJ1-2; no definite D call. Germline assignment: CDR1 MNHEY and CDR2 SMNVEV (reference sequence). V dropped 2 bases and J dropped 0 bases, with 10 bases sitting between them. The CDR3 is made up of 15 amino acids. The CDR3 region has the DNA TGTGCCAGCAGTTTAGTCGCGGAGCCTAACTATGGCTACACCTTC. Its translation: CASSLVAEPNYGYTF.

The rearrangement links TRBV19 to TRBJ2-5; D perhaps matches TRBD2 (6 bases). Germline CDR1 is LNHDA and CDR2 is SQIVND (reference sequence). The CDR3 covers 14 residues. Trimming took off 3 bases at V and 7 bases at J, with 15 bases between the two ends. The CDR3 coding sequence is TGTGCCAGTAGTATGGCGGGGCCAGAGGGGACCCAGTACTTC. This gives the protein CASSMAGPEGTQYF.

The V gene is TRBV10-3, the J gene TRBJ2-7; D possibly corresponds to TRBD1 (6 bases). Deletions cut 4 bases from V and 6 bases from J, with 22 bases between. This CDR3 is built from 16 residues. Germline CDR1 ENHRY, CDR2 SYGVKD. The CDR3 coding sequence is TGTGCCATCAGTGCCGGAGCAGAGGGGGTGGGACGCGAGCAGTACTTC. Protein sequence: CAISAGAEGVGREQYF.

The V call is TRBV19, the J call TRBJ2-2, with a tentative D call TRBD1 (6 bases). CDR3 length: 15 amino acids. In germline, CDR1 is LNHDA, CDR2 SQIVND (reference sequence). V was shortened by 6 bases and J by 6 bases, with 17 bases between the two germline ends. The CDR3 loop is CASSGTGPGSGELFF. The CDR3 nucleotides read TGTGCCAGTAGCGGTACAGGGCCGGGTTCCGGGGAGCTGTTTTTT.

On this clone: The sample holds other DNA sequences that translate to the same CDR3. The DNA for the CDR3 is TGTGCCAGTAGTATAGCGGGGACTAGCGGCACAGATACGCAGTATTTT. The encoded protein is CASSIAGTSGTDTQYF. V and J are TRBV19 and TRBJ2-3; TRBD2 matches 10 bases. The CDR3 consists of 16 residues. V lost 1 base, J lost 1 base, and 2 bases stayed unmatched. The germline gives CDR1 LNHDA, CDR2 SQIVND (reference sequence).

This chain links TRBV19 with TRBJ1-5; D possibly corresponds to TRBD1 (5 bases). V shed 6 bases and J shed 2 bases, with 17 bases lying between them. The germline gives CDR1 LNHDA, CDR2 SQIVND (reference sequence). The CDR3 spans 16 residues. CDR3 DNA sequence: TGTGCCAGTAGCGAAGAGGCGGGACTTCGCAATCAGCCCCAGCATTTT. This codes for CASSEEAGLRNQPQHF.

J is TRBJ1-3 and V is TRBV27; D perhaps matches TRBD1 (5 bases). This CDR3 contains 15 residues. Trimming stripped 8 bases from V and 0 bases from J, with 14 bases between. CDR1 is MNHEY, CDR2 SMNVEV, per germline (reference sequence). In DNA form, the CDR3 reads TGTGCCAGCGGGGAAAGGGGTAGCTCTGGAAACACCATATATTTT. The encoded protein is CASGERGSSGNTIYF.

This chain links TRBV7-9 with TRBJ2-1; D is unresolved. Per germline, CDR1 SEHNR and CDR2 FQNEAQ (reference sequence). Deletions cut 1 base from V and 4 bases from J, with 11 bases between. The CDR3 runs to 15 residues. The CDR3 protein is CASSLGLVLYNEQFF. The CDR3 nucleotides read TGTGCCAGCAGCTTAGGGCTAGTTCTGTACAATGAGCAGTTCTTC.

The chain recombines TRBV6-5 with TRBJ1-6; D unresolved. Looked up from germline, CDR1 is MNHEY and CDR2 is SVGAGI. CDR3 size: 15 residues. V was clipped by 2 bases and J by 10 bases, with 15 bases between them. The CDR3: CASSYLEGSESPLHF. The CDR3 region has the DNA TGTGCCAGCAGTTACCTTGAGGGTAGCGAGTCACCCCTCCACTTT.

The chain carries TRBV3-1 (or the pseudogene TRBV3-2) and TRBJ1-2; D perhaps matches TRBD1 (6 bases). CDR1 is LGHDT, CDR2 YNNKEL, per germline (reference sequence). The CDR3 runs 14 residues. The V end lost 1 base, the J end lost 4 bases, and 10 bases lay between the germline ends. CDR3 nucleotide sequence: TGTGCCAGCAGCCAAGTTCAGGGGACCTATGGCTACACCTTC. Protein sequence: CASSQVQGTYGYTF.

This sequence joins TRBV7-2 and TRBJ2-7; weak D call: TRBD2 (6 bases). With 5 bases removed from V and 9 bases from J, the gap between germline ends came to 17 bases. Germline values: CDR1 SGHTA, CDR2 FQGNSA. The length of the CDR3 is 13 residues. The CDR3 protein is CASSPLNQGGQYF. The CDR3 nucleotides read TGTGCCAGCAGCCCACTTAACCAGGGAGGGCAGTACTTC.

CDR3 sequence: CASSLSTGHRDGYTF. The CDR3 nucleotides are TGTGCCAGCAGTTTATCGACAGGGCACAGGGATGGCTACACCTTC. The genes are TRBV27 and TRBJ1-2; 7 nucleotides line up with TRBD1. The CDR3 covers 15 residues. Germline lookup yields CDR1 MNHEY and CDR2 SMNVEV (reference sequence). V was pared by 0 bases and J by 6 bases, with 7 bases of the junction left unmatched.

The V call is TRBV5-1, the J call TRBJ2-2; 10 nucleotides align to TRBD2. V was clipped by 5 bases and J by 4 bases; unmatched bases: 2. This CDR3 is 14 amino acids long. The germline V gene has CDR1 SGHRS and CDR2 YFSETQ. The CDR3: CASRLAGFTGELFF. In DNA, the CDR3 is TGCGCCAGCAGACTAGCGGGATTCACCGGGGAGCTGTTTTTT.

J is TRBJ2-1 and V is TRBV6-5; no clear D. V shed 6 bases and J shed 4 bases, with 10 bases lying between them. Germline-derived CDR1 and CDR2 are MNHEY and SVGAGI. The CDR3 spans 13 residues. In DNA, the CDR3 is TGTGCCAGCAGCCCCGGTCCGTACAATGAGCAGTTCTTC. This codes for CASSPGPYNEQFF.

V is TRBV7-9 and J is TRBJ2-7; D gene uncertain. The CDR3 has 13 amino acids. The V gene's germline CDR1 is SEHNR and CDR2 FQNEAQ (reference sequence). V lost 2 bases and J lost 0, with 5 bases in between. Written as DNA, the CDR3 is TGTGCCAGCAGCTTAAACAGCTCCTACGAGCAGTACTTC. It translates to CASSLNSSYEQYF.

The chain links TRBV7-2 to TRBJ1-1, with 10 bases identical to TRBD1. Germline CDR1 SGHTA, CDR2 FQGNSA. CDR3 length equals 16 residues. V shed 4 bases, J shed 4 bases, and the junction held 9 bases outside the gene matches. The CDR3 loop is CASSSGGTGVVTEAFF. CDR3 bases: TGTGCCAGCAGCTCCGGAGGGACAGGGGTGGTCACTGAAGCTTTCTTT.

The chain links TRBV9 to TRBJ1-3; the match to TRBD1 covers 8 bases. Germline loops: CDR1 SGDLS, CDR2 YYNGEE. The CDR3 extends over 18 amino acids. The ends lost 3 bases at V and 8 bases at J; junction bases unmatched: 19. The CDR3, as DNA: TGTGCCAGCAGCGCCAGCGGACAGGGAGGGTTGGTAGCAGACACCATATATTTT. It specifies CASSASGQGGLVADTIYF.

The V call is TRBV18, the J call TRBJ1-6, with unresolved D. CDR3 length: 14 amino acids. Germline CDR1 KGHSH, CDR2 LQKENI. The V and J ends lost 7 bases and 8 bases respectively, with 15 bases between them. The DNA for the CDR3 is TGTGCCAGCTTCCGCCTCGGTTTGCATTCACCCCTCCACTTT. It codes for CASFRLGLHSPLHF.

The chain combines TRBV28 with TRBJ2-3; 10 bases fit TRBD2. Germline-derived CDR1 and CDR2 are MDHEN and SYDVKM. Losses at the gene ends were 4 bases for V and 2 bases for J; bases not matched to a gene: 6. There are 16 residues in the CDR3. CDR3 in amino acids: CASSSGLADITDTQYF. The CDR3 nucleotides read TGTGCCAGCAGTTCTGGACTAGCGGATATCACAGATACGCAGTATTTT.

The gene calls are TRBV13 and TRBJ1-2; D is unresolved. This CDR3 comprises 14 residues. Germline loops: CDR1 PRHDT, CDR2 FYEKMQ (reference sequence). V lost 1 base to trimming and J lost 7 bases, with 13 bases between them. The CDR3 nucleotides are TGTGCCAGCAGCTTAGACCAGGCCCCTTCTGGCTACACCTTC. It translates to CASSLDQAPSGYTF.